The next 28 T cell receptor beta chains were all read from a single sample in a study of T cell changes during pregnancy in multiple sclerosis. Assay used: immunoSEQ multiplex PCR; TCRdb lists only in-frame clones, some missing. The sample includes approximately 61,000 clones, approximately 90% of them seen just once. The material was peripheral blood, obtained after pregnancy. The receptors were gathered from a female donor in good health, enrolled as a control in a pregnancy study.

As concerns this clone: Other nucleotide sequences in the sample specify the same CDR3. This sequence joins TRBV7-9 and TRBJ1-2; no definite D call. The CDR3 is 13 residues long. Germline-derived CDR1 and CDR2 are SEHNR and FQNEAQ (reference sequence). V dropped 1 base and J dropped 2 bases, with 5 bases sitting between them. In nucleotides, the CDR3 is TGTGCCAGCAGCTTAGGTCAGAACTATGGCTACACCTTC. Its translation is CASSLGQNYGYTF.

V usage is TRBV28 and J usage is TRBJ1-2; no clear D gene. This CDR3 is built from 15 residues. CDR1 is MDHEN and CDR2 is SYDVKM in the germline V gene. The V end lost 7 bases, the J end lost 6 bases, and 21 bases lay between the germline ends. The CDR3 DNA reads TGTGCCAGCATCCTAGGGCGGGCGAGAAGGGATGGCTACACCTTC. This sequence encodes CASILGRARRDGYTF.

The gene calls are TRBV5-4 and TRBJ1-1, with 8 positions matching TRBD1. Trimming at V came to 4 bases and at J to 8 bases, leaving 7 bases not matched to a gene. The CDR3 covers 13 residues. Germline V CDR1 and CDR2: SGHNT, YYREEE (reference sequence). CDR3: CASSLSRDREAFF. The CDR3 region has the DNA TGTGCCAGCAGCCTAAGCCGGGACAGGGAAGCTTTCTTT. Looking up the rest from reference TRBV5-4 and TRBJ1-1 gives the full variable domain: ETGVTQSPTHLIKTRGQQVTLRCSSQSGHNTVSWYQQALGQGPQFIFQYYREEENGRGNFPPRFSGLQFPNYSSELNVNALELDDSALYLCASSLSRDREAFFGQGTRLTVV.

The chain combines TRBV12-5 with TRBJ1-3; D is undetermined. The ends were cut back, 5 bases at V and 0 bases at J, with 8 bases in the middle. CDR3 size: 14 residues. CDR1 and CDR2 from the germline V gene are LGHNT and FRNRAP. This CDR3 is CASGLGVSGNTIYF. The CDR3 DNA reads TGTGCTAGTGGTCTAGGTGTCTCTGGAAACACCATATATTTT.

CDR3 amino acids: CASSLASNTEAFF. The DNA of the CDR3 is TGTGCCAGCAGTTTGGCTTCGAACACTGAAGCTTTCTTT. The rearrangement links TRBV27 to TRBJ1-1; the D is unclear. This CDR3 contains 13 residues. The ends were cut back, 3 bases at V and 1 base at J, with 6 bases in the middle. Germline assignment: CDR1 MNHEY and CDR2 SMNVEV (reference sequence).

This chain uses TRBV5-6 with TRBJ1-2; 7 bases fit TRBD1. The ends lost 0 bases at V and 3 bases at J; junction bases unmatched: 5. Germline lookup yields CDR1 SGHDT and CDR2 YYEEEE. CDR3 length: 15 residues. CDR3 loop: CASSLDPTGDYGYTF. The CDR3 bases are TGTGCCAGCAGCTTGGACCCTACAGGGGACTATGGCTACACCTTC.

This rearrangement joins TRBV7-8 to TRBJ1-5; TRBD1 might be the D (5 bases). The CDR3 covers 17 residues. V lost 4 bases, J lost 1 base, and 17 bases lay in between. In germline, CDR1 is SGHVS, CDR2 FQNEAQ. CDR3 sequence: CASSSRSTVGSNQPQHF. The CDR3 bases are TGTGCCAGCAGCTCCCGTTCGACAGTGGGAAGCAATCAGCCCCAGCATTTT.

V is TRBV4-2 and J is TRBJ2-2; the match to TRBD2 covers 10 bases. There are 18 residues in the CDR3. Germline V gene data show CDR1 as LGHNA and CDR2 as YNFKEQ. V lost 1 base and J lost 0; bases outside the gene matches: 5. CDR3 loop: CASSQGTSGNPNTGELFF. CDR3 sequence (DNA): TGTGCCAGCAGCCAAGGTACTAGCGGGAACCCGAACACCGGGGAGCTGTTTTTT.

The chain employs TRBV2 and TRBJ2-1; D is ambiguous. The CDR3 is 15 amino acids. V was cut by 1 base and J by 4 bases, with 11 bases left in between. The germline gives CDR1 SNHLY, CDR2 FYNNEI. CDR3 region: CASSEVNTVYNEQFF. CDR3 in DNA: TGTGCCAGCAGTGAAGTAAACACAGTTTACAATGAGCAGTTCTTC. The whole variable domain, remainder taken from reference TRBV2 and TRBJ2-1, is EPEVTQTPSHQVTQMGQEVILRCVPISNHLYFYWYRQILGQKVEFLVSFYNNEISEKSEIFDDQFSVERPDGSNFTLKIRSTKLEDSAMYFCASSEVNTVYNEQFFGPGTRLTVL.

As regards this clone: A junction end diverges from the germline sequence, so it may reflect a read error. The chain employs TRBV15 and TRBJ2-7; the D is unclear. The germline V gene encodes CDR1 LNHNV and CDR2 YYDKDF (reference sequence). The CDR3 length is 12 residues. This CDR3 reads CATSRDEWVRGF. The CDR3 bases are TGTGCCACCAGCAGAGATGAGTGGGTTAGAGGATTC.

V is TRBV2 and J is TRBJ2-1; D is perhaps TRBD1 (5 bases). With 6 bases removed from V and 1 base from J, the gap between germline ends came to 16 bases. The CDR3 is 16 residues long. The germline gives CDR1 SNHLY, CDR2 FYNNEI. CDR3 nucleotides: TGTGCCAGCAGCAGGATCCAGGGCGCTTCCTACAATGAGCAGTTCTTC. Amino acid sequence: CASSRIQGASYNEQFF.

The chain has TRBV10-3 and TRBJ1-5, with TRBD1 identical over 9 bases. The V gene end was trimmed by 6 bases and the J gene end by 2 bases; junction bases not matched to a gene: 8. Germline V gene sequence: CDR1 ENHRY, CDR2 SYGVKD. CDR3 length: 16 residues. The CDR3: CAISPTGGMGNQPQHF. CDR3 nucleotides: TGTGCCATCAGCCCGACAGGGGGTATGGGCAATCAGCCCCAGCATTTT.

V and J are TRBV28 and TRBJ1-1; no firm D call. V lost 2 bases and J lost 12, with 13 bases in between. CDR1 is MDHEN, CDR2 SYDVKM, per germline. CDR3 size: 12 residues. The CDR3, as DNA: TGTGCCAGCAGTTTAAGATCCCGGGGTTCTTTCTTT. Its protein product is CASSLRSRGSFF.

V and J are TRBV2 and TRBJ2-7, with 11 bases aligning to TRBD1. This CDR3 has 17 residues. Germline assignment: CDR1 SNHLY and CDR2 FYNNEI. V dropped 6 bases and J dropped 5; count of bases not matched to a gene: 15. The CDR3 here is CASSYGTGGKAPHEQYF. CDR3 nucleotide sequence: TGTGCCAGCAGCTACGGGACAGGGGGAAAAGCTCCCCACGAGCAGTACTTC.

The chain recombines TRBV21-1 with TRBJ2-7; the D segment call TRBD2 is taken from the table without a DNA check. TRBV21-1 is classified as a pseudogene. The CDR3 spans 14 residues. The CDR3: CASLRTSLSYEQYF. The CDR3 nucleotides are TGTGCCAGCCTCCGGACTAGCCTTTCCTACGAGCAGTACTTC.

This clone was counted between two and nine times. V and J are TRBV10-3 and TRBJ2-5; 8 positions agree with TRBD2. Germline lookup yields CDR1 ENHRY and CDR2 SYGVKD. The CDR3 spans 13 residues. V dropped 3 bases and J dropped 4; count of bases not matched to a gene: 1. DNA of the CDR3: TGTGCCATCAGTGACGGGGGGGCAGAGACCCAGTACTTC. Its translation is CAISDGGAETQYF.

The genes are TRBV9 and TRBJ2-2; unclear D gene. Germline V CDR1 and CDR2: SGDLS, YYNGEE. The CDR3 is made up of 14 amino acids. V dropped 0 bases and J dropped 6 bases, with 9 bases sitting between them. CDR3 coding DNA: TGTGCCAGCAGCGTAGAGTGGGCCCCCGGGGAGCTGTTTTTT. Its protein product is CASSVEWAPGELFF.

The rearrangement uses TRBV28 and TRBJ2-7; 10 bases agree with TRBD2. CDR1 and CDR2 (germline): MDHEN, SYDVKM. V shed 6 bases, J shed 4 bases, and the junction held 9 bases outside the gene matches. The CDR3 contains 15 residues. This CDR3 is CASSLLAGDGYEQYF. Here the CDR3 DNA reads TGTGCCAGCAGCCTTCTAGCGGGAGATGGATACGAGCAGTACTTC.

The rearrangement links TRBV7-2 to TRBJ1-2; TRBD1 matches at 7 bases. The CDR3 consists of 10 residues. Germline V CDR1 and CDR2: SGHTA, FQGNSA. The CDR3 sequence is CALDRDGYTF. The CDR3 DNA sequence: TGTGCTCTCGACAGGGATGGCTACACCTTC.

Only a few counts were recorded for this clone. V gene TRBV5-1 combines with J gene TRBJ1-1; 8 positions match TRBD1. The length of the CDR3 is 16 residues. CDR1 is SGHRS and CDR2 is YFSETQ in the germline V gene. Trimming at V came to 1 base and at J to 1 base, leaving 6 bases not matched to a gene. The CDR3 nucleotides read TGCGCCAGCAGCTTGACCCCACAGGGGGGGAACACTGAAGCTTTCTTT. Protein sequence: CASSLTPQGGNTEAFF.

The genes are TRBV7-8 and TRBJ2-5, with TRBD1 matching 7 bases. This CDR3 comprises 14 residues. V trimming: 5 bases; J trimming: 1 base; junction bases outside the gene matches: 4. Germline loops: CDR1 SGHVS, CDR2 FQNEAQ. The CDR3 protein is CASSSRDSQETQYF. CDR3 in DNA: TGTGCCAGCAGCAGCCGGGACAGCCAAGAGACCCAGTACTTC.

The J gene is TRBJ2-2, the V gene TRBV19, with D tentatively TRBD2 (5 bases). CDR3 length equals 13 residues. Germline loops: CDR1 LNHDA, CDR2 SQIVND (reference sequence). V was pared by 1 base and J by 7 bases, with 7 bases between. The CDR3 protein is CASSIGGFGELFF. DNA of the CDR3: TGTGCCAGTAGTATAGGCGGGTTCGGGGAGCTGTTTTTT.

The chain carries TRBV7-3 and TRBJ2-1; 11 bases map to TRBD1. Trimming took 5 bases from V and 9 from J; bases not matched to a gene: 6. Germline V gene data show CDR1 as SGHTA and CDR2 as FQGTGA. The CDR3 length is 14 residues. The CDR3 is CASSPGTGGSEQFF. Written as DNA, the CDR3 is TGTGCCAGCAGCCCAGGGACAGGGGGGAGTGAGCAGTTCTTC.

V is TRBV10-3 and J is TRBJ1-5; D is undetermined. With 3 bases removed from V and 0 bases from J, the gap between germline ends came to 9 bases. Per the germline V gene, CDR1 is ENHRY and CDR2 is SYGVKD. This CDR3 spans 15 amino acids. CDR3 sequence (DNA): TGTGCCATCAGTGATAGGAGCTATAGCAATCAGCCCCAGCATTTT. This codes for CAISDRSYSNQPQHF.

This clone was seen once. V gene TRBV27 combines with J gene TRBJ1-1; TRBD1 matches 12 bases. Germline CDR1 reads MNHEY; CDR2 reads SMNVEV (reference sequence). The CDR3 has 17 amino acids. The trim removed 3 bases at V and 4 bases at J, leaving 9 bases unmatched. The CDR3 DNA sequence: TGTGCCAGCAGTTTGGGACAGGGGGCCTCAAGGGCCACTGAAGCTTTCTTT. It is translated as CASSLGQGASRATEAFF.

The chain has TRBV28 and TRBJ1-5; TRBD1 might be the D (6 bases). There are 15 residues in the CDR3. V dropped 6 bases and J dropped 5 bases, with 17 bases sitting between them. From germline, CDR1 is MDHEN and CDR2 SYDVKM. The DNA for the CDR3 is TGTGCCAGCAGAATTTACGACAGGTTATATCAGCCCCAGCATTTT. Encoded protein: CASRIYDRLYQPQHF.

This clone was seen a single time. V gene TRBV5-4 combines with J gene TRBJ2-3; a possible D gene is TRBD2 (7 bases). V lost 4 bases and J lost 1, with 19 bases in between. The CDR3 has 17 amino acids. Germline CDR1 is SGHNT and CDR2 is YYREEE (reference sequence). The CDR3 loop reads CASSPRGGASGTDTQYF. The CDR3 DNA reads TGTGCCAGCAGCCCCCGCGGGGGCGCATCGGGCACAGATACGCAGTATTTT.

The chain has TRBV29-1 and TRBJ1-2, with D perhaps TRBD1 (5 bases). The CDR3 is made up of 13 amino acids. CDR1 is SQVTM, CDR2 ANQGSEA, per germline. Between the trimmed V and J ends, which lost 4 bases and 0 bases, there was a span of 9 bases. CDR3 nucleotides: TGCAGCGTTGGGCAGACAGCTAACTATGGCTACACCTTC. Its translation is CSVGQTANYGYTF.